The clone carrying this T cell receptor beta chain occurred a few times. As yet, its antigen is unknown. Trimming cost V 3 bases and J 0 bases, with 12 bases left between them. The germline CDR1 and CDR2 sequences are DFQATT and SNEGSKA (reference sequence). This CDR3 has 14 residues. These data belong to a study of blood T cells in healthy people across ages. At the level of the study: Template switching retrieved approximately one barcoded beta molecule for each two T cells.

Together with a sample-barcoded 5' primer, a J-beta primer mix was included in a second PCR lasting about 7 to 11 cycles. Via MiXCR, TCRdb re-called the 5' RACE reads, giving one row per CDR3 protein. The table shows about 780,000 distinct CDR3 sequences, with 35% to 60% occurring only once. Study-level points and caveats: CMV status of donors was not determined, possibly confounding expanded clonotype changes.

The chain combines TRBV20-1 with TRBJ2-7, with D unclear. Source material: blood. The receptor's source is a man at least 80 years old in good health. The CDR3 loop reads CSASPRSDSYEQYF. CDR3 bases: TGCAGTGCTAGTCCGCGTTCCGACTCCTACGAGCAGTACTTC.